Sequencing of this T cell receptor beta chain was carried out in a study of shared clonotypes between healthy human individuals. The repertoire was sequenced with immunoSEQ multiplex PCR; TCRdb's copy has only in-frame clones and lacks some. The sample consists of around 2,000,000 clones, 90% to 95% of them appearing once. Germline assignment: CDR1 SGHNT and CDR2 YYREEE (reference sequence). The CDR3 sequence is 14 residues long. V was pared by 4 bases and J by 6 bases, with 13 bases between. The TCR comes from a man between 18 and 29 years old in good health. Sequenced material: naive CD4+ T cells sorted from blood. Subset specified: CD45RA+ positively selected. The rearrangement uses TRBV5-4 and TRBJ2-2, with no clear D. Here the CDR3 DNA reads TGTGCCAGCAGCCCGGTGGATTTCTCCGGGGAGCTGTTTTTT. This translates into CASSPVDFSGELFF.